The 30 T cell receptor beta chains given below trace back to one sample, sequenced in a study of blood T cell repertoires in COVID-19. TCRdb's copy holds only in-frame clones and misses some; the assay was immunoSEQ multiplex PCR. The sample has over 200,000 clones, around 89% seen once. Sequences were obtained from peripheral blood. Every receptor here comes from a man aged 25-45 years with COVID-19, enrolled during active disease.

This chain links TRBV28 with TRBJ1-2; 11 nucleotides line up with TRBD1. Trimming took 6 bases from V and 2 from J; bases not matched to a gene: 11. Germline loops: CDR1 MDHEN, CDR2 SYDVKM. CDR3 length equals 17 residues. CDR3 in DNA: TGTGCCAGCAGAATGGGACAGGGGGTGGGCATGAACTATGGCTACACCTTC. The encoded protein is CASRMGQGVGMNYGYTF.

CDR3 loop: CASSRTLGGEQFF. In DNA form, the CDR3 reads TGTGCCAGCAGCCGCACCCTAGGGGGTGAGCAGTTCTTC. The V and J genes are TRBV2 and TRBJ2-1; D might be TRBD1 (6 bases). Trimming left V 6 bases short and J 9 bases short, with 15 bases between. CDR1 is SNHLY, CDR2 FYNNEI, per germline. The CDR3 is 13 amino acids. Looking up the rest from reference TRBV2 and TRBJ2-1 gives the full variable domain: EPEVTQTPSHQVTQMGQEVILRCVPISNHLYFYWYRQILGQKVEFLVSFYNNEISEKSEIFDDQFSVERPDGSNFTLKIRSTKLEDSAMYFCASSRTLGGEQFFGPGTRLTVL.

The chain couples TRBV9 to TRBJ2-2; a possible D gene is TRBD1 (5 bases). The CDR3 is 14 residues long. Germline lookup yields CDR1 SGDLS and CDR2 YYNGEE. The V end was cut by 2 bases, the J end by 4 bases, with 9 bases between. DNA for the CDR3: TGTGCCAGCAGCGTCAGACAGTTCACCGGGGAGCTGTTTTTT. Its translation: CASSVRQFTGELFF.

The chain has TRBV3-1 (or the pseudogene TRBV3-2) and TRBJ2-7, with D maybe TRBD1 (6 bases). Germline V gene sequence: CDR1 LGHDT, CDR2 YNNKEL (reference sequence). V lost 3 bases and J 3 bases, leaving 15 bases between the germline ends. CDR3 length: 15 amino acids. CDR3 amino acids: CASSHSGQRDYEQYF. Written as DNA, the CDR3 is TGTGCCAGCAGCCATAGTGGACAGCGAGACTACGAGCAGTACTTC.

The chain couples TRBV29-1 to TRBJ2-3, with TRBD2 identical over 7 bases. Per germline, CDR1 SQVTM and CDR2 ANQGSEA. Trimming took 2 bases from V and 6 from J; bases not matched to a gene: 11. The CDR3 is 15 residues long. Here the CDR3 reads CSVEWRGRKTDTQYF. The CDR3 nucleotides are TGCAGCGTTGAATGGCGCGGGAGAAAGACGGATACGCAGTATTTT.

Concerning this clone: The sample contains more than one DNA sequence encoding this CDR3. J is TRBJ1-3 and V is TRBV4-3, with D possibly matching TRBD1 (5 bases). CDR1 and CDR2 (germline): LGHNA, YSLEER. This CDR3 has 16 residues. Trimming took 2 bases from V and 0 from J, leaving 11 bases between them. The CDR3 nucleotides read TGCGCCAGCAGCCAATCCCGGGGGGGCTCTGGAAACACCATATATTTT. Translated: CASSQSRGGSGNTIYF.

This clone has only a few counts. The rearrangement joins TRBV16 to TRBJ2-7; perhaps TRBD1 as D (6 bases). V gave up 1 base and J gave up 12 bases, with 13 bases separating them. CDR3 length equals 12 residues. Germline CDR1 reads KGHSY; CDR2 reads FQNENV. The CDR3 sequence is CASSQFGQKPYF. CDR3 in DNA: TGTGCCAGCAGCCAATTCGGACAGAAACCGTACTTC.

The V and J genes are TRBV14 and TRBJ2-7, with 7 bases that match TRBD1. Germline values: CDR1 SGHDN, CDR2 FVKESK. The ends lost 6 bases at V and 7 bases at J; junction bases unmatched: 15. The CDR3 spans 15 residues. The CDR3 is CASSFGTAGNLEQYF. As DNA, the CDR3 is TGTGCCAGCAGTTTTGGGACAGCCGGTAACTTGGAGCAGTACTTC.

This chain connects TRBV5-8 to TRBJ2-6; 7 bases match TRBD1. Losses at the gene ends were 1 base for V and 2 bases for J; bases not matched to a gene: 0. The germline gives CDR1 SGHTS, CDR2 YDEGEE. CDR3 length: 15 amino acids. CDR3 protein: CASSLTGAGANVLTF. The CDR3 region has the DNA TGTGCCAGCAGCTTGACAGGGGCTGGGGCCAACGTCCTGACTTTC.

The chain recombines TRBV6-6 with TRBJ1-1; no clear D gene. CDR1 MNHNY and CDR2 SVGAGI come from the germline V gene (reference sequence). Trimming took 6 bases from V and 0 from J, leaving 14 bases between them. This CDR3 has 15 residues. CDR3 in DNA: TGTGCCAGCAGGCCTTTGGAGGTCATGAACACTGAAGCTTTCTTT. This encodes CASRPLEVMNTEAFF.

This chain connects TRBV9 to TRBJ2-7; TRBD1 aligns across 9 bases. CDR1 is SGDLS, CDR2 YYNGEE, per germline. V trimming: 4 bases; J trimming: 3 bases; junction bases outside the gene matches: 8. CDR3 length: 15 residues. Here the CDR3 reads CASSTSGTGFYEQYF. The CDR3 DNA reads TGTGCCAGCAGCACCTCCGGGACAGGGTTCTACGAGCAGTACTTC.

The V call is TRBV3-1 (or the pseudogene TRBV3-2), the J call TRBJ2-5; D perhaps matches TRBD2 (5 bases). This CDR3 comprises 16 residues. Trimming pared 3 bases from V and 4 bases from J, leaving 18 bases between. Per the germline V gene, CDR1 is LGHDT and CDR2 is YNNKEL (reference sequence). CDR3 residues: CASSQILRGARETQYF. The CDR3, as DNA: TGTGCCAGCAGCCAGATCCTTCGGGGAGCTAGAGAGACCCAGTACTTC.

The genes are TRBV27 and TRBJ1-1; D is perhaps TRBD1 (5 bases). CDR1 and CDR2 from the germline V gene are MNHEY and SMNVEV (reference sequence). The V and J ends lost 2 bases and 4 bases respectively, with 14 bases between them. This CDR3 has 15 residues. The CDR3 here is CASSLQGRVTTEAFF. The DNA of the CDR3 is TGTGCCAGCAGTTTACAGGGTAGAGTAACCACTGAAGCTTTCTTT.

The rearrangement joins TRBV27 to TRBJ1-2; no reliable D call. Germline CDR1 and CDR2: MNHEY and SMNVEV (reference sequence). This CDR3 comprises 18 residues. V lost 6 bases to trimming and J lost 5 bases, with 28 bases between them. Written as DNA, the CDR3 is TGTGCCAGCAGCGCTCTTAAGACCCCCGGTAGCGGGATTTATGGCTACACCTTC. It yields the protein CASSALKTPGSGIYGYTF.

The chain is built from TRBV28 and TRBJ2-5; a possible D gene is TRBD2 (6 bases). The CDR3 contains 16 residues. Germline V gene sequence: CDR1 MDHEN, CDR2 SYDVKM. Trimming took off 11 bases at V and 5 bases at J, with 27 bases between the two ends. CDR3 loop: CAHTRRGLARMETQYF. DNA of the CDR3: TGTGCCCACACCCGGAGGGGTCTAGCGCGGATGGAGACCCAGTACTTC.

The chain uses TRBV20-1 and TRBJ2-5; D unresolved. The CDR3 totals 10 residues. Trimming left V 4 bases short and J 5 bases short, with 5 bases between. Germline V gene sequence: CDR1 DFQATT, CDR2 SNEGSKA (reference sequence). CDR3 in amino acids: CSATRETQYF. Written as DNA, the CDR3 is TGCAGTGCTACCAGGGAGACCCAGTACTTC.

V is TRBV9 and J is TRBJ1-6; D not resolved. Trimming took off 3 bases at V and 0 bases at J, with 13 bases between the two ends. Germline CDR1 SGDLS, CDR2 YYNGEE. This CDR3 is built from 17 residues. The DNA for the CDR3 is TGTGCCAGCAGCGAGTGGGGAGCCAGCTCCTATAATTCACCCCTCCACTTT. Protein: CASSEWGASSYNSPLHF.

The CDR3 DNA is TGTGCCAGCGGCCTCATGGGGGGGAGCACAGATACGCAGTATTTT. Translation gives CASGLMGGSTDTQYF. The V and J genes are TRBV9 and TRBJ2-3; 7 bases are a match to TRBD2. Germline V CDR1 and CDR2: SGDLS, YYNGEE. The CDR3 has 15 amino acids. Trimming cost V 7 bases and J 0 bases; bases outside gene matches: 8. The variable domain in full, completed from reference TRBV9 and TRBJ2-3, reads DSGVTQTPKHLITATGQRVTLRCSPRSGDLSVYWYQQSLDQGLQFLIQYYNGEERAKGNILERFSAQQFPDLHSELNLSSLELGDSALYFCASGLMGGSTDTQYFGPGTRLTVL.

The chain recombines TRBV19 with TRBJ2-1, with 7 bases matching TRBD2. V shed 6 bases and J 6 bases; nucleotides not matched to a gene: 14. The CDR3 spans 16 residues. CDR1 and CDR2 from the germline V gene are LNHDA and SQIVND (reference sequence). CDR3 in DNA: TGTGCCAGTAGCCTAGGGTGGAAGCGGGGTCCCAATGAGCAGTTCTTC. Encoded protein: CASSLGWKRGPNEQFF.

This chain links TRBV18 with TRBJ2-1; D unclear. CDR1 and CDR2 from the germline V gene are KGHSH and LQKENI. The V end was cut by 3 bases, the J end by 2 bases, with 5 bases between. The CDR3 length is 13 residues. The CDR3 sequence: CASSPAAYNEQFF. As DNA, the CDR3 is TGTGCCAGCTCACCGGCGGCCTACAATGAGCAGTTCTTC.

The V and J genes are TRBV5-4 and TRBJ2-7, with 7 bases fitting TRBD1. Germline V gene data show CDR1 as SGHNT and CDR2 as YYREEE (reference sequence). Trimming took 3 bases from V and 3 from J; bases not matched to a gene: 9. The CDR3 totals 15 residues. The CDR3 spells CASSSPDRAYYEQYF. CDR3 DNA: TGTGCCAGCAGCTCCCCTGACAGGGCCTACTACGAGCAGTACTTC.

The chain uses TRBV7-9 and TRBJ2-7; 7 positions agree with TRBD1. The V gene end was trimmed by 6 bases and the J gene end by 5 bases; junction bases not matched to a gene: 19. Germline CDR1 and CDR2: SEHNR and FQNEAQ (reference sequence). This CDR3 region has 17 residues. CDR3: CASRSVPVRGGVNEQYF. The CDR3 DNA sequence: TGTGCCAGCAGGTCCGTCCCAGTTCGAGGGGGCGTCAACGAGCAGTACTTC.

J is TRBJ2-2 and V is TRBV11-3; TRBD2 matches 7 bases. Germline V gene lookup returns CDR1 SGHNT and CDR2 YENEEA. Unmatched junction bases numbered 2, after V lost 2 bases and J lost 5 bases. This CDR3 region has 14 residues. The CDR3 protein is CASSLPSGTGELFF. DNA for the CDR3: TGTGCCAGCAGCTTACCTAGCGGTACCGGGGAGCTGTTTTTT.

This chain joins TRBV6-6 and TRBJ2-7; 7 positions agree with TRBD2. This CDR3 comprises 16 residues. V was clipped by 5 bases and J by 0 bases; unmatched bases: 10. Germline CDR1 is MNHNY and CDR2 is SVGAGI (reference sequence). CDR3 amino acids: CASSPLLAPSSYEQYF. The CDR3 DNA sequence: TGTGCCAGCAGTCCCCTACTAGCGCCGAGCTCCTACGAGCAGTACTTC.

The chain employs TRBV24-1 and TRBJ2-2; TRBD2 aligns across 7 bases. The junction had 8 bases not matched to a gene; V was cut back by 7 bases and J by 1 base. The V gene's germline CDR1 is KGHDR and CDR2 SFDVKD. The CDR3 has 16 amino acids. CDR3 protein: CATSGGTEGNTGELFF. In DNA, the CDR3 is TGTGCCACCAGCGGGGGGACCGAGGGGAACACCGGGGAGCTGTTTTTT.

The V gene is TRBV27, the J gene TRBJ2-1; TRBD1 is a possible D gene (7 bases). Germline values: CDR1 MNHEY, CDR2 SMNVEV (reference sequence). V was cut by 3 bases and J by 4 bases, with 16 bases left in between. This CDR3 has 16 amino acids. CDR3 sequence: CASSLAGTVVYNEQFF. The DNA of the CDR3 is TGTGCCAGCAGTTTGGCGGGGACAGTAGTTTACAATGAGCAGTTCTTC.

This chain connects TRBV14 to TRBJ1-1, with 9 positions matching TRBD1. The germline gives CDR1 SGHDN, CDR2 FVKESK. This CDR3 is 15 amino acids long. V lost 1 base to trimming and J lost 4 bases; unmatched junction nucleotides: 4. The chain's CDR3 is CASSQGQGGGTEAFF. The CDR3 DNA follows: TGTGCCAGCAGCCAAGGACAGGGGGGTGGCACTGAAGCTTTCTTT.

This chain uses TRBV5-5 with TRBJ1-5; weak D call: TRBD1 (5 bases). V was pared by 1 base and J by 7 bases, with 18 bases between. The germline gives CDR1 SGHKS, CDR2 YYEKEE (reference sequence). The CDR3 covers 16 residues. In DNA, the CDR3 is TGTGCCAGCAGCTTGAACCACCAGGGCGGTTGGCAGCCCCAGCATTTT. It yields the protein CASSLNHQGGWQPQHF.

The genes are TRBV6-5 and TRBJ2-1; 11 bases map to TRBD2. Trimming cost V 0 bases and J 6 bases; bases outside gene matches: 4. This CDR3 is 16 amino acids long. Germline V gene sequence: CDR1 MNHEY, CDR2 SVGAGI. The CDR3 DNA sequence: TGTGCCAGCAGTTACTCGAGACTAGCGGGGAGCAATGAGCAGTTCTTC. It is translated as CASSYSRLAGSNEQFF.

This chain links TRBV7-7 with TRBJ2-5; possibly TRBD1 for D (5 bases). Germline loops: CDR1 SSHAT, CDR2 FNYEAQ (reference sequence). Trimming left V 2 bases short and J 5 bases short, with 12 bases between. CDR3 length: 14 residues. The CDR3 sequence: CASSLTRVGETQYF. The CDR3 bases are TGTGCCAGCAGCTTAACCAGGGTCGGGGAGACCCAGTACTTC.